This TCR beta chain comes out of a study of blood T cell repertoires in COVID-19. Overall study: There were acute and convalescent COVID-19 samples, and they came from the United States, Italy and Spain. Sources were T cells, B-cell-depleted T cells, or PBMCs; the material itself was cDNA or gDNA.

Original methodology: Amplifying reference gene primers gave estimates of nucleated cell counts. The table came from immunoSEQ multiplex PCR; TCRdb's copy has only in-frame clones and leaves some out. V and J calls and clone size are given by that table; D and trimming were obtained from the DNA. The sample lists roughly 54,000 clones, about 91% occurring once. CDR3 size: 12 residues. Germline V gene data show CDR1 as LGHDT and CDR2 as YNNKEL (reference sequence). With 2 bases removed from V and 15 bases from J, the gap between germline ends came to 11 bases. This TCR was recovered from a woman aged 55-70 years with active or convalescent COVID-19. The chain has TRBV3-1 (or the pseudogene TRBV3-2) and TRBJ1-6, with unresolved D. Sample: peripheral blood. CDR3 region: CASSQFSRHLHF. In DNA, the CDR3 is TGTGCCAGCAGCCAATTCTCTAGGCACCTCCACTTT.